This TCR beta chain was obtained from a study of cytomegalovirus exposure and HLA in healthy donors. Whole-study context: HLA-typed donors were the source of around 80 million unique TCRs, which an early data release held. Of the donors genotyped, 398 in all, over 80% fell in the Caucasian-associated ancestry cluster.

CDR1 is SGHRS and CDR2 is YFSETQ in the germline V gene. V was pared by 5 bases and J by 6 bases, with 7 bases of the junction left unmatched. This CDR3 is 13 amino acids long. PCR involved 60 Vbeta and 13 Jbeta primers. The repertoire was sequenced with immunoSEQ multiplex PCR; TCRdb's copy has only in-frame clones and lacks some. Here the sample spans more than 110,000 clones, around 78% being singletons. The chain links TRBV5-1 to TRBJ2-7; 8 nucleotides agree with TRBD2. The sample consisted of PBMCs. This clonotype was obtained from a male donor in good health and CMV-seronegative. The CDR3 nucleotides are TGCGCCAGCAGTACCGGGAGGGCCCGCGAGCAGTACTTC. Amino acids: CASSTGRAREQYF.